Listed here are 11 T cell receptor beta chains from one sample, sequenced in a study of CD8 T cells in Susac syndrome. An input of 0.5 to 1 ug of RNA was subjected to reverse transcription using random hexamers. MiXCR, applied by TCRdb to the immunoSEQ multiplex PCR reads, yields one record per CDR3 protein. The sample shows approximately 260,000 distinct CDR3 sequences, 96% of them seen only once. Input material: CD4+ T cells from PBMCs. Receptor source: a human donor with Susac syndrome.

The chain couples TRBV18 to TRBJ2-5; D assignment may be TRBD1 or TRBD2 (5 bases each). The CDR3 runs 16 residues. Germline V gene data show CDR1 as KGHSH and CDR2 as LQKENI. V was cut by 1 base and J by 5 bases, with 17 bases left in between. In DNA, the CDR3 is TGTGCCAGCTCACCACTTAACCCAGGGACGAGGGAGACCCAGTACTTC. Translated: CASSPLNPGTRETQYF.

This sequence joins TRBV4-1 and TRBJ1-2; D might be TRBD1 (5 bases). Germline V gene lookup returns CDR1 MGHRA and CDR2 YSYEKL. CDR3 size: 15 residues. Trimming pared 1 base from V and 5 bases from J, leaving 14 bases between. CDR3 protein: CASSQADNTKYGYTF. The DNA of the CDR3 is TGCGCCAGCAGCCAAGCGGACAACACCAAGTATGGCTACACCTTC.

The chain is built from TRBV5-6 and TRBJ2-7, with a possible D match to TRBD1 (5 bases). The CDR3 spans 13 residues. The ends were cut back, 4 bases at V and 6 bases at J, with 14 bases in the middle. The germline gives CDR1 SGHDT, CDR2 YYEEEE. Here the CDR3 DNA reads TGTGCCAGCAGCCCCGACGACAGTTTCGAGCAGTACTTC. Its translation: CASSPDDSFEQYF.

The chain is built from TRBV12-3 or TRBV12-4 and TRBJ2-3, with a weak D call TRBD1 (6 bases). Trimming shortened V by 7 bases and J by 6 bases, and 20 bases separated the two germline ends. The CDR3 extends over 15 amino acids. The CDR3 DNA reads as TGTGCCAGCACCGGTCCCGGGACACTCTTGGATACGCAGTATTTT. Translated: CASTGPGTLLDTQYF.

The genes are TRBV20-1 and TRBJ1-1; possible D gene TRBD1, 6 bases. CDR1 and CDR2 from the germline V gene are DFQATT and SNEGSKA (reference sequence). V lost 1 base and J lost 7, with 16 bases in between. The CDR3 covers 14 residues. The CDR3 nucleotides read TGCAGTGCTAGAGGCGGACAGCAAATGGTTGAAGCTTTCTTT. Its protein is CSARGGQQMVEAFF.

V usage is TRBV2 and J usage is TRBJ2-7, with 10 bases identical to TRBD2. The CDR3 is made up of 16 amino acids. Trimming cost V 5 bases and J 5 bases; bases outside gene matches: 12. In germline, CDR1 is SNHLY, CDR2 FYNNEI. The CDR3 DNA is TGTGCCAGCAGTTCCCAAGCGGGAGGGCCTTGGAACGAGCAGTACTTC. The encoded protein is CASSSQAGGPWNEQYF.

The V gene is TRBV7-9, the J gene TRBJ2-7, with D possibly called TRBD1 or TRBD2 (5 bases each). Germline loops: CDR1 SEHNR, CDR2 FQNEAQ (reference sequence). The CDR3 length is 16 residues. Trimming pared 8 bases from V and 1 base from J, leaving 21 bases between. The CDR3 reads CASRQHWGTLSYEQYF. The CDR3 nucleotides are TGTGCCAGCCGCCAGCACTGGGGGACGCTTTCCTACGAGCAGTACTTC.

In this sample, this clonotype turned up once. V and J are TRBV2 and TRBJ2-7; the match to TRBD1 covers 10 bases. This CDR3 has 16 amino acids. V gave up 7 bases and J gave up 5 bases; unmatched junction bases: 14. Germline V gene sequence: CDR1 SNHLY, CDR2 FYNNEI. The CDR3 spells CASTPWGTGVRNEQYF. The CDR3 DNA sequence: TGTGCCAGCACCCCGTGGGGGACAGGGGTGAGGAACGAGCAGTACTTC.

The chain recombines TRBV30 with TRBJ1-1; weak D call: TRBD1 (5 bases). The CDR3 loop spans 13 amino acids. Germline-derived CDR1 and CDR2 are GTSNPN and SVGIG (reference sequence). Trimming pared 3 bases from V and 11 bases from J, leaving 19 bases between. The CDR3: CAWRGTPWGFAFF. The CDR3 DNA is TGTGCCTGGAGGGGGACCCCGTGGGGGTTCGCTTTCTTT.

The V call is TRBV7-9, the J call TRBJ1-4; unclear D gene. Germline CDR1 reads SEHNR; CDR2 reads FQNEAQ (reference sequence). The CDR3 is made up of 14 amino acids. Trimming pared 4 bases from V and 6 bases from J, leaving 12 bases between. CDR3 nucleotides: TGTGCCAGCAGCTCCCAGACCACCGATGAAAAACTGTTTTTT. It translates to CASSSQTTDEKLFF.

The rearrangement links TRBV29-1 to TRBJ2-1; TRBD2 is a possible D gene (5 bases). The V gene lost 8 bases and the J gene lost 3 bases, with 8 bases spanning the gap. CDR1 SQVTM and CDR2 ANQGSEA come from the germline V gene. The CDR3 totals 11 residues. DNA for the CDR3: TGCAGCATGGACTTCTACAATGAGCAGTTCTTC. As protein: CSMDFYNEQFF.